This passage covers 6 T cell receptor beta chains from one sample sequenced in a study of blood T cells in healthy people across ages. A sample-barcoded 5' primer and a J-beta primer mix were used in a second PCR of roughly 6 to 11 cycles. TCRdb re-called the 5' RACE reads with MiXCR, one entry per CDR3 protein. The sample holds around 2 million distinct CDR3 sequences; about two fifths are singletons and the top ten take more than 20%. Input material: blood. These receptors originate from a human donor in good health.

This clonotype has only a few counts. This chain connects TRBV5-6 to TRBJ2-3, with D possibly being TRBD1 (6 bases). The germline V gene encodes CDR1 SGHDT and CDR2 YYEEEE. This CDR3 is 14 amino acids long. The V end was cut by 2 bases, the J end by 3 bases, with 10 bases between. For the CDR3, the DNA is TGTGCCAGCAGCTTTCTGGGGGCGACAGATACGCAGTATTTT. It codes for CASSFLGATDTQYF.

The chain links TRBV4-3 to TRBJ2-3; possibly TRBD2 for D (7 bases). The V end lost 0 bases, the J end lost 0 bases, and 22 bases lay between the germline ends. The CDR3 runs 20 residues. Germline V CDR1 and CDR2: LGHNA, YSLEER. In DNA form, the CDR3 reads TGCGCCAGCAGCCAAGAGGGTCGAGGGAGGGGGAGAACTAGCACAGATACGCAGTATTTT. The encoded protein is CASSQEGRGRGRTSTDTQYF.

The chain combines TRBV11-2 with TRBJ1-4; D is uncertain. CDR1 is SGHAT, CDR2 FQNNGV, per germline. This CDR3 is 14 amino acids long. Trimming cost V 4 bases and J 8 bases, with 14 bases left between them. The chain's CDR3 is CASSYLRSSEKLFF. Here the CDR3 DNA reads TGTGCCAGCAGCTATCTCCGGTCGAGCGAAAAACTGTTTTTT.

The chain joins TRBV15 to TRBJ2-7; 10 bases agree with TRBD1. V was clipped by 8 bases and J by 4 bases; unmatched bases: 8. The CDR3 runs to 14 residues. Germline V gene lookup returns CDR1 LNHNV and CDR2 YYDKDF (reference sequence). CDR3 nucleotide sequence: TGTGCCACCGCGAGGGACAGGGGAATATACGAGCAGTACTTC. Amino acid sequence: CATARDRGIYEQYF.

This clonotype has just one count. This sequence joins TRBV20-1 and TRBJ2-2; the D is unclear. The CDR3 spans 12 residues. Germline-derived CDR1 and CDR2 are DFQATT and SNEGSKA (reference sequence). Trimming took off 5 bases at V and 3 bases at J, with 7 bases between the two ends. The CDR3 bases are TGCAGTGCTGGGGTGGACACCGGGGAGCTGTTTTTT. Translating it yields CSAGVDTGELFF.

This sequence joins TRBV20-1 and TRBJ1-4; D remains ambiguous. The ends were cut back, 6 bases at V and 8 bases at J, with 16 bases in the middle. This CDR3 is built from 13 residues. CDR1 and CDR2 from the germline V gene are DFQATT and SNEGSKA (reference sequence). The DNA of the CDR3 is TGCAGTGCCCAAACTCAAACCGGAGAAAAACTGTTTTTT. It is translated as CSAQTQTGEKLFF.